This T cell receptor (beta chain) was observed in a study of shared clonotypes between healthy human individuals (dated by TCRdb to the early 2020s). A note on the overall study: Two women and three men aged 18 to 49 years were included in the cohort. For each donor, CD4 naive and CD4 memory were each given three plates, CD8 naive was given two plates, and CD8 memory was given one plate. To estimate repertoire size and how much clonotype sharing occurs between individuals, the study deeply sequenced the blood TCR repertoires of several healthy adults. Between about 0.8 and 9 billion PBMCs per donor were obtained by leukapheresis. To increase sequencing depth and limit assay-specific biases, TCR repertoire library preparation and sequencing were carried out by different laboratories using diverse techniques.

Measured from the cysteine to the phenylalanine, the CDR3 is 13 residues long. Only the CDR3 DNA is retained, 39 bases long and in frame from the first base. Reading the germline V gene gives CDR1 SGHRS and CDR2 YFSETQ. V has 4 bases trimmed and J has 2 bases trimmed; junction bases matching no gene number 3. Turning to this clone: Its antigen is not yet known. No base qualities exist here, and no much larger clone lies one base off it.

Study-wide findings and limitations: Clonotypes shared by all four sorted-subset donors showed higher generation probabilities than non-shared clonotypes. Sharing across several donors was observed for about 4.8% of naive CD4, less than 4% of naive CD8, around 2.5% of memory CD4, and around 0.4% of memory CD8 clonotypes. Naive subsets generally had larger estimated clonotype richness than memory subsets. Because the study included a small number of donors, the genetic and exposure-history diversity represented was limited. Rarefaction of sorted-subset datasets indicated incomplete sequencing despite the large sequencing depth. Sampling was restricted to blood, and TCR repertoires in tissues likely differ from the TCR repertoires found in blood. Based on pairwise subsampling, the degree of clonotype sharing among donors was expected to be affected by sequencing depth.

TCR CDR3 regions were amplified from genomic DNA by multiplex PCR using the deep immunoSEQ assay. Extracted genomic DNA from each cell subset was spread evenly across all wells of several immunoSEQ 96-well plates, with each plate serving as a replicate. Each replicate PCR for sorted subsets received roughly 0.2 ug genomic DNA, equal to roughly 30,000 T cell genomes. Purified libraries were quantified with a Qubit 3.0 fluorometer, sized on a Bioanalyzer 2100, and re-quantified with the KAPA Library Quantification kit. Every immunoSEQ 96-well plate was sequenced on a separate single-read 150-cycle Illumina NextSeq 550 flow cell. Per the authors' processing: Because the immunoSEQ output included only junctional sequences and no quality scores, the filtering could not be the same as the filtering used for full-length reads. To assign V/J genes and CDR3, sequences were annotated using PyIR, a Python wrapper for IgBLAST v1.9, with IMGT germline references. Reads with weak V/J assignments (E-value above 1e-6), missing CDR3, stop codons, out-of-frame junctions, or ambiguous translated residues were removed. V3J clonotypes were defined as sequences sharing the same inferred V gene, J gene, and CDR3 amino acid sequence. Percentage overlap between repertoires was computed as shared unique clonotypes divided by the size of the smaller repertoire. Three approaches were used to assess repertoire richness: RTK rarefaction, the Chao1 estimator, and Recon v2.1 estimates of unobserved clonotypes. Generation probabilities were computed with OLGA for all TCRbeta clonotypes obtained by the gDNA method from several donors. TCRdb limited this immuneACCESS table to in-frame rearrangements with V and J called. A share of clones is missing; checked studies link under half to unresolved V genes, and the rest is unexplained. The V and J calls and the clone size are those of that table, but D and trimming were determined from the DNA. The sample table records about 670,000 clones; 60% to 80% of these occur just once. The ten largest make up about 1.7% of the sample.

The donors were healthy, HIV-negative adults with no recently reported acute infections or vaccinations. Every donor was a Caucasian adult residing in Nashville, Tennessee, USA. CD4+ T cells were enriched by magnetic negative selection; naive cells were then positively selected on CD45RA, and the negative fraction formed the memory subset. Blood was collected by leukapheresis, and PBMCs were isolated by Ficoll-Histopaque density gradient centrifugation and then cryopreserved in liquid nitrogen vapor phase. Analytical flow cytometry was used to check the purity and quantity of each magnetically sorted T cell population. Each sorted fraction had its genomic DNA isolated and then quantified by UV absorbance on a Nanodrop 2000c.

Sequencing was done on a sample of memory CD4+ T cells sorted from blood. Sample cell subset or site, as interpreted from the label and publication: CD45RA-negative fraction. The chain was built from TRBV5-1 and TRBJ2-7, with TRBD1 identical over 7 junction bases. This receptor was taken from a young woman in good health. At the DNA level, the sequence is TGCGCCAGCAGCGGGACAGTAGCCTACGAGCAGTACTTC. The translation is CASSGTVAYEQYF.